This T cell receptor beta chain derives from a study of T cells in Graves' hyperthyroidism and ophthalmopathy. CDR1 is LNHNV, CDR2 YYDKDF, per germline (reference sequence). This CDR3 region has 14 residues. V gave up 8 bases and J gave up 4 bases, with 17 bases separating them. This clonotype was detected only once. Amplification of TCR beta CDR3 regions used RNA as the template. Initially, a first-round RT-PCR of the TCR CDR3 employed the HTBI primer set. TCRdb ran MiXCR on the multiplex PCR reads and lists one entry per CDR3 protein. This sample has under 650,000 distinct CDR3 sequences; around 15% occur once, and the top ten carry 3.5% to 4%.

The clonotype comes from a woman aged 30 to 39 with Graves' hyperthyroidism. The J gene is TRBJ1-1, the V gene TRBV15, with D possibly being TRBD1 (6 bases). Specimen: blood. The CDR3 reads CATSSLTGFTEAFF. The CDR3 DNA sequence: TGTGCCACCTCCTCCCTTACAGGGTTCACTGAAGCTTTCTTT.